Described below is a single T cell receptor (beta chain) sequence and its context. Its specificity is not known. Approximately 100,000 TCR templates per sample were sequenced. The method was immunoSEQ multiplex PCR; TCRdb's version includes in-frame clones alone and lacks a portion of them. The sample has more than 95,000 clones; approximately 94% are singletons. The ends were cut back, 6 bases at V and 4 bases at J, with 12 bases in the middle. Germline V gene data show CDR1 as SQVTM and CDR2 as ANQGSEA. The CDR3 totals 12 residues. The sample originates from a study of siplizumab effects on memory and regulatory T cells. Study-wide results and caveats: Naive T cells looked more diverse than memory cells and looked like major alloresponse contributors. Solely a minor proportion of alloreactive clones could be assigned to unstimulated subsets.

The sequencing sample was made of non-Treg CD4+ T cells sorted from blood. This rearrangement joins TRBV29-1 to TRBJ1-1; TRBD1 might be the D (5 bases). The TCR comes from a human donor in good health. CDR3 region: CSVRAGFTEAFF. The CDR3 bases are TGCAGCGTCCGGGCAGGGTTCACTGAAGCTTTCTTT.